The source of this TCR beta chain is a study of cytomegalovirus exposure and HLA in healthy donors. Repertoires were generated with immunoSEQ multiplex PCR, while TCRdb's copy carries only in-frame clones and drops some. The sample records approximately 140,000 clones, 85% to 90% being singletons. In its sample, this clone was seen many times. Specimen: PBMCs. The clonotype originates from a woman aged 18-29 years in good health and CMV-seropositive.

CDR3 nucleotide sequence: TGTGCCAGCAGGGGGACAGGGGAAAAACTGTTTTTT. This gives the protein CASRGTGEKLFF. The V gene is TRBV2, the J gene TRBJ1-4; TRBD1 matches at 9 bases. The V segment lost 6 bases and the J segment 8 bases; nucleotides outside the gene matches: 1. The CDR3 is made up of 12 amino acids. Germline V lookup: CDR1 SNHLY, CDR2 FYNNEI.